This T cell receptor (beta chain) comes out of a study of T-cell memory formation after mild COVID-19. Across the whole study: The two donors had largely donor-specific TCR clusters. General study results and limits: That cross-reactive memory joined was suggested by some responding clones appearing in pre-infection memory. Day 15 to 85 contracting clones showed balanced CD4/CD8; day 15 to 37 expanders favored CD4+.

After 5'RACE with constant-segment primers, TCR alpha and TCR beta cDNA libraries carrying sample barcodes and UMIs were obtained. TCRdb itself ran the 5' RACE reads through MiXCR, one entry per CDR3 protein. The sample yields about 320,000 distinct CDR3 sequences, approximately 14% seen once. Losses at the gene ends were 4 bases for V and 5 bases for J; bases not matched to a gene: 7. The CDR3 has 14 residues. Germline CDR1 is SGDLS and CDR2 is YYNGEE. A word on this clonotype: The antigen is undetermined.

Input material: PBMCs or a T cell subset sorted from them (not recorded which). The sequence was obtained from a man younger than 30 who had mild COVID-19 (a few samples of this study predate the infection). Cell type and time point are not known. V gene TRBV9 combines with J gene TRBJ2-5; 8 nucleotides align to TRBD2. The chain's CDR3 is CASSIVSGAETQYF. CDR3 nucleotides: TGTGCCAGCAGCATCGTTAGCGGGGCTGAGACCCAGTACTTC.